Only a few counts were recorded for the clone carrying this TCR beta chain. The antigen is unknown. V gave up 0 bases and J gave up 9 bases; unmatched junction bases: 10. Germline-derived CDR1 and CDR2 are LGHNA and YSLEER. CDR3 length: 16 amino acids. The data were obtained in a study of beta chain features in type 1 diabetes. Study at large: The patients were much like the healthy donors in age, gender and cell yields. Study-wide points: A moderate, significant TCRB CDR3 shortening appeared in type 1 diabetes across four CD4+ subsets. The naive, central memory and Treg TCRB repertoires showed an apparent similarity that was greater among patients than among healthy donors. For patients and controls alike, PCR might favor shorter templates to the same degree.

Reverse transcription of all isolated RNA meant that expressed TCRB transcripts were sequenced. Clones were sequenced by immunoSEQ multiplex PCR, and TCRdb holds only the in-frame ones, with some missing. Of about 260,000 clones in the sample, roughly 20% were seen once. This rearrangement joins TRBV4-3 to TRBJ2-1; 8 bases are shared with TRBD1. This receptor was obtained from a woman in her thirties or forties with type 1 diabetes. The sample taken for sequencing was naive CD4+ T cells from blood. CDR3 nucleotide sequence: TGCGCCAGCAGCCAAGATTTGAGGCAGGGGGCCGGTGAGCAGTTCTTC. Protein: CASSQDLRQGAGEQFF.